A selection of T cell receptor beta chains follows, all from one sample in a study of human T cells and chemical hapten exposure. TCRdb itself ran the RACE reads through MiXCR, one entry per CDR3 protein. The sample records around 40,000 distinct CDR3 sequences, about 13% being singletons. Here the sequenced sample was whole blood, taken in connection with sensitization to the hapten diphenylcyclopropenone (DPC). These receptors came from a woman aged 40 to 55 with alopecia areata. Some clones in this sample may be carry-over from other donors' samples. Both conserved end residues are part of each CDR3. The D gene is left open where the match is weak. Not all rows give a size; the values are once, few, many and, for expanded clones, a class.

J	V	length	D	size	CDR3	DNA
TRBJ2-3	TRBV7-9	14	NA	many	CASSLVRGADTQYF	TGTGCCAGCAGCTTAGTGAGAGGTGCAGATACGCAGTATTTT
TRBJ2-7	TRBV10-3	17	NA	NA	CAISESEGTESSYEQYF	TGTGCCATCAGTGAGTCGGAAGGGACGGAGAGCTCCTACGAGCAGTACTTC
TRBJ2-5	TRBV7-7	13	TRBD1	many	CASSRTGEETQYF	TGTGCTAGCAGCCGGACAGGAGAAGAGACCCAGTACTTC
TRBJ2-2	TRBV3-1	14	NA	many	CASSQAANTGELFF	TGTGCCAGCAGCCAAGCGGCGAACACCGGGGAGCTGTTTTTT
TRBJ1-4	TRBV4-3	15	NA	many	CASSQESRGWEKLFF	TGCGCCAGCAGCCAAGAGTCGAGGGGTTGGGAAAAACTGTTTTTT
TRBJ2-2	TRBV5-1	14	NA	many	CASSFGVDTGELFF	TGCGCCAGCAGCTTCGGGGTCGACACCGGGGAGCTGTTTTTT
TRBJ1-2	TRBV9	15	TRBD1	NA	CASSTGTGFLAGYTF	TGTGCCAGCAGCACCGGGACAGGGTTTCTAGCTGGCTACACCTTC
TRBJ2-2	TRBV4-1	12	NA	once	CASSQDVGELFF	TGCGCCAGCAGCCAAGATGTAGGGGAGCTGTTTTTT
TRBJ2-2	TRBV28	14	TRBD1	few	CATTGGANTGELFF	TGTGCCACCACAGGGGGAGCGAACACCGGGGAGCTGTTTTTT
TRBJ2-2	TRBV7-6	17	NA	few	CASSLANGAISGGELFF	TGTGCCAGCAGCTTAGCGAACGGGGCAATATCGGGCGGGGAGCTGTTTTTT
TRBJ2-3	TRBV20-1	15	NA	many	CSARALTPRTDTQYF	TGCAGTGCTAGGGCGTTGACTCCACGCACAGATACGCAGTATTTT
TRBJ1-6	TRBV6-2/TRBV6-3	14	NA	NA	CASSYRPDNSPLHF	TGTGCCAGCAGTTATCGGCCAGATAATTCACCCCTCCACTTT
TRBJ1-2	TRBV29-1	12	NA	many	CSVGWILGDYTF	TGCAGCGTCGGATGGATTTTGGGCGACTACACCTTC
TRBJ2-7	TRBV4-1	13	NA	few	CASSHAGGDEQYF	TGCGCCAGCAGCCATGCGGGCGGGGACGAGCAGTACTTC
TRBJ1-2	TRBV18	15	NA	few	CASSPGEGLNYGYTF	TGTGCCAGCTCACCAGGAGAAGGACTTAACTATGGCTACACCTTC
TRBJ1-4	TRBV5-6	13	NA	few	CASSLAGDEKLFF	TGTGCCAGCAGCTTGGCCGGCGATGAAAAACTGTTTTTT
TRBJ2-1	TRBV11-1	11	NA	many	CASSFHNEQFF	TGTGCCAGCAGCTTTCACAATGAGCAGTTCTTC
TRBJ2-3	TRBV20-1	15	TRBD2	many	CAISGRSMRTDTQYF	TGCGCCATTAGCGGGAGAAGTATGCGAACAGATACGCAGTATTTT
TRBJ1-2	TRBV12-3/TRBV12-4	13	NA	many	CASRAGLSGGYTF	TGTGCCAGCAGGGCTGGGCTCAGTGGGGGCTACACCTTC
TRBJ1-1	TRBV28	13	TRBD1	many	CASLEGGNTEAFF	TGTGCCAGTCTTGAAGGGGGCAACACTGAAGCTTTCTTT
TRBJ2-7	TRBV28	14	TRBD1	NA	CASKTGTGVREQYF	TGTGCCAGCAAAACCGGGACAGGGGTTCGCGAGCAGTACTTC
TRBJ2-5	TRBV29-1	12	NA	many	CSVEGGSETQYF	TGCAGCGTTGAAGGGGGATCGGAGACCCAGTACTTC
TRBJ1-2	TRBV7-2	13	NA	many	CASSLNTQMGYTF	TGTGCCAGCAGCTTAAACACCCAGATGGGCTACACCTTC
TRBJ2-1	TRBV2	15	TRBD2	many	CASKGRASGYNEQFF	TGTGCCAGCAAAGGGCGGGCTAGCGGTTACAATGAGCAGTTCTTC